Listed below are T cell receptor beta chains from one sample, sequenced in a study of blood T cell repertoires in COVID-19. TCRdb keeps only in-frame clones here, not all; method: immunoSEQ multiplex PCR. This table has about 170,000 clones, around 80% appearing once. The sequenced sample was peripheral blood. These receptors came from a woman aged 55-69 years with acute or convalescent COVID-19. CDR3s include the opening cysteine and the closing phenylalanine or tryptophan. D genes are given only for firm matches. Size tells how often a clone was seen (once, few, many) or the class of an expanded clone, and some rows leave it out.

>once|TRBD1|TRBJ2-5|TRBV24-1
CATSDPGTGGRQETQYF
TGTGCCACCAGTGACCCCGGGACAGGGGGTCGCCAAGAGACCCAGTACTTC
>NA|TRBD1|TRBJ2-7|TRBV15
CATSNKKQGLGYEQYF
TGTGCCACCAGCAACAAGAAACAGGGGTTGGGGTACGAGCAGTACTTC
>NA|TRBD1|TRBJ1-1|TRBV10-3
CAINDRDRNTEAFF
TGTGCCATCAACGACCGGGACAGGAACACTGAAGCTTTCTTT
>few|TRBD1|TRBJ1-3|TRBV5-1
CASSGQGTGNTIYF
TGCGCCAGCAGCGGACAGGGAACCGGAAACACCATATATTTT
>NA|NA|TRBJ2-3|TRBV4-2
CASSQVGKKTATDTQYF
TGTGCCAGCAGCCAAGTTGGCAAGAAAACAGCCACGGATACGCAGTATTTT
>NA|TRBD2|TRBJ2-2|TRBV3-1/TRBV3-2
CASSHRTSGGTGELFF
TGTGCCAGCAGCCATAGGACTAGCGGGGGAACCGGGGAGCTGTTTTTT
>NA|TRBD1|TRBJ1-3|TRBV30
CACSGTGSSGNTIYF
TGTGCCTGTTCCGGGACAGGGAGTTCTGGAAACACCATATATTTT
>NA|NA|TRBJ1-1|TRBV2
CASSVGGVNTEAFF
TGTGCCAGCAGCGTTGGGGGGGTGAACACTGAAGCTTTCTTT
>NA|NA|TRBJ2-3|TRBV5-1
CASSLGQSSTDTQYF
TGCGCCAGCAGCTTGGGACAATCTAGCACAGATACGCAGTATTTT
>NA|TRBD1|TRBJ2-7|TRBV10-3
CAIKGAGSYEQYF
TGTGCCATCAAGGGGGCAGGATCCTACGAGCAGTACTTC
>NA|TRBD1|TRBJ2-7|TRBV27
CASSSTGDYEQYF
TGTGCCAGCAGTTCGACAGGGGACTACGAGCAGTACTTC
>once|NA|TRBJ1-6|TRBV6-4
CASIRGGTFYNSPLHF
TGTGCCAGCATTCGCGGGGGGACCTTCTATAATTCACCCCTCCACTTT
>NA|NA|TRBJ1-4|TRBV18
CASSPWTDRSNEKLFF
TGTGCCAGCTCACCCTGGACTGACAGGTCTAATGAAAAACTGTTTTTT
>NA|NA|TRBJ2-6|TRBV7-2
CASSLRASRASGANVLTF
TGTGCCAGCAGCTTACGAGCCTCGAGAGCCTCTGGGGCCAACGTCCTGACTTTC
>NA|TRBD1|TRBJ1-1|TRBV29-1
CSAGTANTEAFF
TGCAGCGCTGGGACAGCGAACACTGAAGCTTTCTTT
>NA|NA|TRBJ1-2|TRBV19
CASSIGTQSYGYTF
TGTGCCAGTAGTATAGGCACGCAGTCATATGGCTACACCTTC
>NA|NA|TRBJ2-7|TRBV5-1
CASSSGSYEQYF
TGCGCCAGCAGCTCCGGGAGCTACGAGCAGTACTTC
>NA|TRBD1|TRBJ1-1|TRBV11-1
CASSATGGTMNTEAFF
TGTGCCAGCAGCGCGACAGGGGGGACGATGAACACTGAAGCTTTCTTT
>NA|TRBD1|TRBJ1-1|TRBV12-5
CASGLQGDFEAFF
TGTGCTAGTGGTTTGCAGGGGGATTTTGAAGCTTTCTTT
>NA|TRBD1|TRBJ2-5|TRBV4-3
CASSQRTGGGETQYF
TGCGCCAGCAGCCAGCGGACAGGGGGCGGCGAGACCCAGTACTTC
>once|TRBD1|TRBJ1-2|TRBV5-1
CASSWSGQGEGYTF
TGCGCCAGCAGCTGGAGCGGACAGGGCGAAGGCTACACCTTC
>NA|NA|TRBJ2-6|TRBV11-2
CASSLAAGANVLTF
TGTGCCAGCAGCTTAGCAGCTGGGGCCAACGTCCTGACTTTC